This TCR beta chain was identified during a study of blood T cell repertoires in COVID-19. The overall study: COVID-19 samples collected from the United States, Italy and Spain covered acute and convalescent phases. T cells, B-cell-depleted T cells, or PBMCs supplied cDNA or gDNA.

In the original workflow: Quantification of nucleated cells was approximated via reference gene primer amplification. The repertoire was sequenced with immunoSEQ multiplex PCR; TCRdb's copy has only in-frame clones and lacks some. V and J calls plus clone size are reproduced from that table; the DNA served to infer D and trimming. Among 130,000 to 150,000 clones listed, around 84% were seen once. The germline gives CDR1 MNHEY, CDR2 SVGEGT. The CDR3 spans 16 residues. V trimming: 5 bases; J trimming: 6 bases; junction bases outside the gene matches: 13. This clone has only a few counts. The specimen was peripheral blood. This sequence was found in a man aged 55 to 70 with active or convalescent COVID-19. The chain recombines TRBV6-2 or TRBV6-3 with TRBJ2-1, with 7 bases matching TRBD1. For the CDR3, the DNA is TGTGCCAGCAGTGACAACCCGACAGGGTTTCTCAATGAGCAGTTCTTC. Its translation: CASSDNPTGFLNEQFF.